This T cell receptor (beta chain) was retrieved from a study of T cell repertoires in cytomegalovirus infection. Study results and limitations: The ex vivo response was dominated by HLA-C-restricted CMV-specific TCR beta clonotypes.

The CDR3 is made up of 11 amino acids. V dropped 6 bases and J dropped 9 bases, with 11 bases sitting between them. Germline V CDR1 and CDR2: SEHNR, FQNEAQ (reference sequence). TCRdb independently ran MiXCR on the reads; one entry per CDR3 protein. Of about a million distinct CDR3 sequences in the sample, approximately 31% are singletons; the top ten hold under 15%. On this clonotype: Its antigen is currently unknown.

This receptor was identified in a human donor in good health (CMV status not recorded). Some clones in this sample may be carry-over from other donors' samples. The genes are TRBV7-9 and TRBJ1-1; possibly TRBD1 for D (5 bases). The starting material was cultured CD8+ T cells from PBMCs, obtained from culture after CMV antigen stimulation. The CDR3 is CASRGPDKAFF. CDR3 DNA sequence: TGTGCCAGCAGGGGTCCGGACAAAGCTTTCTTT.